Listed here are 27 T cell receptor beta chains from one sample, sequenced in a study of OX40 agonist ivuxolimab in advanced cancers. Profiled with immunoSEQ multiplex PCR; TCRdb holds only in-frame clones, not every one. The sample consists of 54,000 or so clones, approximately 84% of them appearing once. The material was CD4+ or CD8+ T cells sorted from blood, obtained in a trial of the OX40 agonist ivuxolimab. The receptors shown here come from an adult with an advanced solid tumor such as melanoma, head and neck, liver or kidney cancer.

Written as DNA, the CDR3 is TGTGCCAGCAGTTCCCCATGGACAGGGTTGGACTATGGCTACACCTTC. It is translated as CASSSPWTGLDYGYTF. This chain connects TRBV28 to TRBJ1-2; TRBD1 matches at 8 bases. Trimming at V came to 4 bases and at J to 3 bases, leaving 10 bases not matched to a gene. This CDR3 region has 16 residues. Germline V lookup: CDR1 MDHEN, CDR2 SYDVKM.

The chain combines TRBV28 with TRBJ2-1; 12 nucleotides line up with TRBD1. The germline gives CDR1 MDHEN, CDR2 SYDVKM. J was trimmed by 7 bases and V by 5 bases; bases with no gene match: 9. The CDR3 has 16 amino acids. CDR3 in amino acids: CASSRTGTGGKNEQFF. CDR3 DNA: TGTGCCAGCAGTCGTACCGGGACAGGGGGCAAAAATGAGCAGTTCTTC.

The chain couples TRBV7-9 to TRBJ1-1; TRBD1 matches at 8 bases. CDR1 SEHNR and CDR2 FQNEAQ come from the germline V gene (reference sequence). J gave up 1 base and V 5 bases, and 3 bases lay outside the gene matches. The CDR3 is 14 amino acids. DNA for the CDR3: TGTGCCAGCAGCCTCGGGACAGGGAACACTGAAGCTTTCTTT. It specifies CASSLGTGNTEAFF.

The chain is built from TRBV10-2 and TRBJ1-2, with 9 nucleotides matching TRBD1. CDR1 WSHSY and CDR2 SAAADI come from the germline V gene. V lost 7 bases and J lost 8; bases outside the gene matches: 14. CDR3 length: 15 amino acids. The DNA of the CDR3 is TGCGCCAGCATTTTACAACCGGGACAGGGTGACGGCTACACCTTC. Translation: CASILQPGQGDGYTF.

This sequence joins TRBV30 and TRBJ1-2, with a tentative D call TRBD1 (5 bases). The CDR3 length is 14 residues. The V gene's germline CDR1 is GTSNPN and CDR2 SVGIG (reference sequence). Trimming cost V 2 bases and J 4 bases, with 14 bases left between them. The CDR3 nucleotides are TGTGCCTGGAGTTGGTCCGGGGGTGGCTATGGCTACACCTTC. It translates to CAWSWSGGGYGYTF.

This chain connects TRBV19 to TRBJ2-1; D is unclear. This CDR3 has 11 amino acids. Germline V gene lookup returns CDR1 LNHDA and CDR2 SQIVND (reference sequence). With 5 bases removed from V and 9 bases from J, the gap between germline ends came to 8 bases. The CDR3 loop reads CASSSNTEQFF. The DNA for the CDR3 is TGTGCCAGTAGTTCAAATACTGAGCAGTTCTTC.

Details on this clone: The junction shows a germline mismatch at one end, possibly a read error. The V call is TRBV19, the J call TRBJ1-3, with D unresolved. Germline V gives CDR1 LNHDA, CDR2 SQIVND (reference sequence). This CDR3 comprises 14 residues. CDR3: CASSIVGVGTTIYF. The CDR3 nucleotides read TGTGCCAGTAGTATAGTAGGAGTTGGAACCACCATATATTTT.

The chain employs TRBV6-4 and TRBJ1-1; 11 nucleotides agree with TRBD1. The CDR3 runs 14 residues. CDR1 is MRHNA and CDR2 is SNTAGT in the germline V gene. Germline trimming cut 6 bases from V and 3 bases from J; bases unmatched to any gene: 3. This chain's CDR3 is CASSPGQGDTEAFF. The CDR3 DNA reads as TGTGCCAGCAGCCCGGGACAGGGGGACACTGAAGCTTTCTTT.

A single count supports this clone. The genes are TRBV19 and TRBJ1-4; D might be TRBD1 (6 bases). The V gene lost 3 bases and the J gene lost 3 bases, with 11 bases spanning the gap. The germline V gene has CDR1 LNHDA and CDR2 SQIVND (reference sequence). The CDR3 length is 15 residues. DNA for the CDR3: TGTGCCAGTAGTATCCTACAGGGCTCTAATGAAAAACTGTTTTTT. Encoded protein: CASSILQGSNEKLFF.

The V and J genes are TRBV25-1 and TRBJ2-4, with TRBD2 as a possible D gene (5 bases). V lost 6 bases and J lost 9, with 24 bases in between. Germline assignment: CDR1 MGHDK and CDR2 SYGVNS. This CDR3 has 16 amino acids. CDR3 residues: CASSATGSASPGIQYF. In DNA, the CDR3 is TGTGCCAGCAGCGCAACGGGGAGTGCCAGTCCTGGCATTCAGTACTTC.

The chain recombines TRBV18 with TRBJ2-7; D unresolved. V was shortened by 2 bases and J by 5 bases, with 10 bases between the two germline ends. CDR1 is KGHSH and CDR2 is LQKENI in the germline V gene. The CDR3 is made up of 13 amino acids. The CDR3, as DNA: TGTGCCAGCTCACCAGTGGCCGGAAACGAGCAGTACTTC. This encodes CASSPVAGNEQYF.

The rearrangement links TRBV28 to TRBJ1-2, with D uncertain. The germline V gene has CDR1 MDHEN and CDR2 SYDVKM. The ends were cut back, 3 bases at V and 5 bases at J, with 10 bases in the middle. The length of the CDR3 is 13 residues. CDR3 region: CASSFSQVYGYTF. The DNA of the CDR3 is TGTGCCAGCAGTTTCTCCCAGGTGTATGGCTACACCTTC.

Sample share makes this clone medium-sized. The chain is built from TRBV27 and TRBJ1-2; D perhaps matches TRBD1 (5 bases). V gave up 4 bases and J gave up 8 bases, with 17 bases separating them. Germline loops: CDR1 MNHEY, CDR2 SMNVEV (reference sequence). This CDR3 spans 14 amino acids. The CDR3 DNA sequence: TGTGCCAGCAGTTACACACCTTTTGGGGGGGGCTACACCTTC. The encoded protein is CASSYTPFGGGYTF.

This rearrangement joins TRBV7-2 to TRBJ2-2; maybe TRBD2 (5 bases). The CDR3 runs 15 residues. Trimming removed 2 bases from V and 0 bases from J, with 7 bases in between. Per the germline V gene, CDR1 is SGHTA and CDR2 is FQGNSA. The CDR3 nucleotides are TGTGCCAGCAGCTTAACGGGGACGAACACCGGGGAGCTGTTTTTT. Its translation is CASSLTGTNTGELFF.

This rearrangement joins TRBV5-1 to TRBJ1-1; D perhaps matches TRBD1 (5 bases). Germline V gene data show CDR1 as SGHRS and CDR2 as YFSETQ. The CDR3 has 14 residues. The V end lost 5 bases, the J end lost 1 base, and 12 bases lay between the germline ends. In DNA, the CDR3 is TGCGCCAGCAGAGGGACCCTTGGGAACACTGAAGCTTTCTTT. Translating gives CASRGTLGNTEAFF.

The J gene is TRBJ2-3, the V gene TRBV7-2, with TRBD2 as a possible D gene (6 bases). The germline V and J ends were trimmed by 5 bases and 3 bases, with 15 bases remaining between them. This CDR3 comprises 15 residues. Germline V lookup: CDR1 SGHTA, CDR2 FQGNSA. The CDR3 region is CASSPQGLATDTQYF. Written as DNA, the CDR3 is TGTGCCAGCAGCCCCCAAGGCCTAGCGACAGATACGCAGTATTTT.

J is TRBJ2-5 and V is TRBV5-1; D may match TRBD1 or TRBD2 (6 bases each). This CDR3 is built from 15 residues. Germline values: CDR1 SGHRS, CDR2 YFSETQ. V was shortened by 0 bases and J by 7 bases, with 16 bases between the two germline ends. The CDR3 here is CASSLAGARRATQYF. The CDR3 DNA is TGCGCCAGCAGCTTGGCGGGGGCGCGCAGGGCGACCCAGTACTTC.

This clone has a single count. The chain links TRBV19 to TRBJ1-3; D gene unclear. The ends were cut back, 3 bases at V and 0 bases at J, with 9 bases in the middle. CDR3 size: 15 residues. From germline, CDR1 is LNHDA and CDR2 SQIVND (reference sequence). This chain's CDR3 is CASSIGGNSGNTIYF. DNA for the CDR3: TGTGCCAGTAGTATCGGCGGCAACTCTGGAAACACCATATATTTT.

This chain connects TRBV2 to TRBJ2-5; possibly TRBD2 for D (5 bases). This CDR3 is built from 13 residues. Germline V gene sequence: CDR1 SNHLY, CDR2 FYNNEI. V was cut by 8 bases and J by 4 bases, with 14 bases left in between. The CDR3 nucleotides are TGTGCCAGCCAAACGGCAGAGGGAGAGACCCAGTACTTC. Its translation is CASQTAEGETQYF.

This chain uses TRBV28 with TRBJ1-1, with D perhaps TRBD1 (6 bases). V gave up 7 bases and J gave up 5 bases, with 20 bases separating them. CDR3 length equals 15 residues. The germline CDR1 and CDR2 sequences are MDHEN and SYDVKM. In DNA, the CDR3 is TGTGCCAGCACGAAACCGGGGGCGAGGACAACTGAAGCTTTCTTT. This codes for CASTKPGARTTEAFF.

This clone was seen more than once but under ten times. The chain couples TRBV27 to TRBJ1-5, with D hard to call. V was shortened by 7 bases and J by 7 bases, with 14 bases between the two germline ends. The CDR3 has 13 residues. The germline CDR1 and CDR2 sequences are MNHEY and SMNVEV (reference sequence). CDR3 in DNA: TGTGCCAGCACCCCCGAAGGTGGACAGCCCCAGCATTTT. Translation gives CASTPEGGQPQHF.

This sequence joins TRBV2 and TRBJ2-2; weak D call: TRBD1 (5 bases). V was pared by 6 bases and J by 0 bases, with 11 bases between. CDR3 length: 15 residues. From germline, CDR1 is SNHLY and CDR2 FYNNEI. Here the CDR3 reads CASRRWTPNTGELFF. CDR3 sequence (DNA): TGTGCCAGCAGGCGGTGGACACCGAACACCGGGGAGCTGTTTTTT. The full variable domain, rest sourced from reference TRBV2 and TRBJ2-2, is EPEVTQTPSHQVTQMGQEVILRCVPISNHLYFYWYRQILGQKVEFLVSFYNNEISEKSEIFDDQFSVERPDGSNFTLKIRSTKLEDSAMYFCASRRWTPNTGELFFGEGSRLTVL.

This rearrangement joins TRBV9 to TRBJ1-1, with TRBD1 matching over 7 bases. Germline V gives CDR1 SGDLS, CDR2 YYNGEE. The ends lost 3 bases at V and 5 bases at J; junction bases unmatched: 4. This CDR3 has 13 residues. As DNA, the CDR3 is TGTGCCAGCAGCGGAAACAGGGGAACTGAAGCTTTCTTT. Its protein product is CASSGNRGTEAFF.

The V and J genes are TRBV6-6 and TRBJ1-4, with a possible D match to TRBD1 (5 bases). CDR3 length equals 15 residues. V lost 6 bases and J lost 7, with 18 bases in between. Germline CDR1 and CDR2: MNHNY and SVGAGI (reference sequence). This chain's CDR3 is CASRPVGQGAEKLFF. In nucleotides, the CDR3 is TGTGCCAGCAGACCTGTAGGGCAGGGCGCTGAAAAACTGTTTTTT.

The chain joins TRBV7-2 to TRBJ2-5; TRBD2 matches 13 bases. Germline CDR1 reads SGHTA; CDR2 reads FQGNSA. This CDR3 is 15 amino acids long. V lost 7 bases and J lost 2; bases outside the gene matches: 4. In nucleotides, the CDR3 is TGTGCCAGCAAGGGGGGACTAGCGGGACAAGAGACCCAGTACTTC. It specifies CASKGGLAGQETQYF.

The chain is built from TRBV2 and TRBJ1-5; tentatively, D is TRBD1 (6 bases). Germline V gene lookup returns CDR1 SNHLY and CDR2 FYNNEI. The CDR3 is 16 residues long. Between the trimmed V and J ends, which lost 3 bases and 2 bases, there was a span of 14 bases. CDR3 bases: TGTGCCAGCAGTGAGTGGGGGGCGCGAGGCAATCAGCCCCAGCATTTT. As protein: CASSEWGARGNQPQHF.

J is TRBJ1-1 and V is TRBV7-9; 11 bases line up with TRBD1. The CDR3 runs 15 residues. Germline lookup yields CDR1 SEHNR and CDR2 FQNEAQ (reference sequence). Germline trimming cut 5 bases from V and 3 bases from J; bases unmatched to any gene: 5. The CDR3 DNA sequence: TGTGCCAGCAGCCCGGGACAGGGGGTTGACACTGAAGCTTTCTTT. Translation: CASSPGQGVDTEAFF. Full variable domain (missing parts from reference TRBV7-9 and TRBJ1-1): DTGVSQNPRHKITKRGQNVTFRCDPISEHNRLYWYRQTLGQGPEFLTYFQNEAQLEKSRLLSDRFSAERPKGSFSTLEIQRTEQGDSAMYLCASSPGQGVDTEAFFGQGTRLTVV.